This entry describes one TCR beta chain. Per the original methods: Nucleated cell counts were estimated from reference gene primer amplification. Using immunoSEQ multiplex PCR, the repertoire was profiled, and TCRdb retains in-frame clones only, with some absent. The V and J calls and clone size come from that table; D and trimming were worked out from the DNA. The sample carries roughly 100,000 clones, around 82% recorded once. These data originate in a study of blood T cell repertoires in COVID-19. Overall study: COVID-19 samples, acute and convalescent, were from the United States, Italy and Spain.

V lost 1 base, J lost 7 bases, and 5 bases stayed unmatched. This CDR3 region has 14 residues. CDR1 and CDR2 (germline): SGHNT, YENEEA. This TCR was recovered from a man between 60 and 75 years old with acute or convalescent COVID-19. The sequenced material came from peripheral blood. The chain recombines TRBV11-3 with TRBJ1-2; 8 bases fit TRBD1. The CDR3 here is CASSLVQGAAGYTF. The DNA for the CDR3 is TGTGCCAGCAGCTTAGTGCAGGGGGCGGCTGGCTACACCTTC.